This TCR beta chain was identified during a study of cytomegalovirus exposure and HLA in healthy donors. Study-wide points: Clusters of TCRs from the first cohort tended to co-occur in the 130 or so validation repertoires (as a later analysis found). CMV antigen specificity was confirmed in vitro for three CMV-associated chains. According to the study, around 160 TCR beta chains were cytomegalovirus-associated.

Notes on this clone: The antigen remains unidentified.

J lost 6 bases, V lost 5 bases, and 11 bases had no gene match. The CDR3 length is 15 residues. Looked up from germline, CDR1 is MNHNY and CDR2 is SVGAGI (reference sequence). Method: immunoSEQ multiplex PCR; TCRdb's copy keeps in-frame clones and lacks some. The table has about 72,000 clones, 94% seen once; the top ten hold 1.5% to 2%. The TCR originated in a woman aged 18-35 years in good health and CMV-seropositive. The chain joins TRBV6-6 to TRBJ2-3, with 7 bases fitting TRBD2. Sample: PBMCs. The DNA for the CDR3 is TGTGCCAGCAGTCCCCGCGGGGGAGGGTGGGATACGCAGTATTTT. Protein: CASSPRGGGWDTQYF.